This is a list of T cell receptor beta chains from one sample in a study of T cells in localized non-small cell lung cancer. Profiled with immunoSEQ multiplex PCR; TCRdb holds only in-frame clones, not every one. The sample includes around 3,500 clones, more than 15% of them seen just once. Sequencing used lung tumor tissue, obtained before any cancer treatment. The receptors stem from a female donor over 55 with stage II lung adenocarcinoma. CDR3s leave out the opening cysteine and the closing phenylalanine or tryptophan.

>TRBJ1-2|TRBV28
ASSTTGYGYT
>TRBJ1-6|TRBV19
ATDAGPSNSPLH
>TRBJ2-3|TRBV29-1
SVWDYGGTTDTQY
>TRBJ2-1|TRBV28
ASSRPQTNEQF
>TRBJ1-4|TRBV30
ACRRYQEKLF
>TRBJ2-5|TRBV29-1
SVAGLGETQY
>TRBJ2-2|TRBV18
ASSPEGQVRTGELF
>TRBJ1-1|TRBV9
ASSLSLSEAF
>TRBJ2-1|TRBV11-3
ASSPTTSGLPGEQF
>TRBJ1-6|TRBV11-3
ASSLGPYNSPLH